The 13 T cell receptor beta chains given below trace back to one sample, sequenced in a study of cytomegalovirus exposure and HLA in healthy donors. The PCR ran on 60 Vbeta and 13 Jbeta primers. Generated by immunoSEQ multiplex PCR, the TCRdb table keeps only in-frame clones and is missing some. The sample has around 130,000 clones, around 8.5% seen once. The sample comprised PBMCs. The receptors were gathered from a man in his forties in good health and CMV-seronegative.

This clone showed up just a few times. The chain has TRBV5-4 and TRBJ2-3; 9 positions match TRBD2. The CDR3 totals 18 residues. Germline CDR1 SGHNT, CDR2 YYREEE (reference sequence). V shed 0 bases, J shed 4 bases, and the junction held 12 bases outside the gene matches. The CDR3 coding sequence is TGTGCCAGCAGCTTGGCAGGTAGCGGGGGAACATCGGCAGATACGCAGTATTTT. Translated, it gives CASSLAGSGGTSADTQYF. The entire variable domain, with the rest obtained from reference TRBV5-4 and TRBJ2-3, is as follows: ETGVTQSPTHLIKTRGQQVTLRCSSQSGHNTVSWYQQALGQGPQFIFQYYREEENGRGNFPPRFSGLQFPNYSSELNVNALELDDSALYLCASSLAGSGGTSADTQYFGPGTRLTVL.

The rearrangement uses TRBV6-1 and TRBJ2-5, with D perhaps TRBD1 (5 bases). V was clipped by 4 bases and J by 4 bases, with 16 bases between them. CDR1 and CDR2 (germline): MNHNS, SASEGT. CDR3 length: 15 amino acids. The CDR3: CASSVFLGQRETQYF. In DNA, the CDR3 is TGTGCCAGCAGTGTTTTTTTAGGACAAAGAGAGACCCAGTACTTC.

This clone was found many times. In nucleotides, the CDR3 is TGTGCCAGCAATGCAGGTAGCTCTGGAAACACCATATATTTT. Translation gives CASNAGSSGNTIYF. The chain carries TRBV6-6 and TRBJ1-3, with unresolved D. V was trimmed by 7 bases and J by 0 bases, leaving 10 bases between them. Germline V lookup: CDR1 MNHNY, CDR2 SVGAGI (reference sequence). This CDR3 comprises 14 residues.

This sequence joins TRBV5-1 and TRBJ2-7; 7 nucleotides line up with TRBD1. The ends lost 2 bases at V and 0 bases at J; junction bases unmatched: 2. The CDR3 contains 14 residues. CDR1 is SGHRS, CDR2 YFSETQ, per germline. DNA of the CDR3: TGCGCCAGCAGCTTTACAGGGGCCTCCTACGAGCAGTACTTC. This sequence encodes CASSFTGASYEQYF.

The chain uses TRBV19 and TRBJ1-2; TRBD1 matches at 8 bases. The V gene end was trimmed by 5 bases and the J gene end by 2 bases; junction bases not matched to a gene: 4. From germline, CDR1 is LNHDA and CDR2 SQIVND (reference sequence). The CDR3 is 14 residues long. CDR3 in amino acids: CASSPGQGNYGYTF. CDR3 bases: TGTGCCAGTAGTCCCGGACAGGGAAACTATGGCTACACCTTC.

This clone came up a few times. The chain has TRBV11-2 and TRBJ2-6; TRBD2 might be the D (5 bases). Germline CDR1 is SGHAT and CDR2 is FQNNGV. The CDR3 has 16 residues. The V and J ends lost 1 base and 2 bases respectively, with 9 bases between them. The CDR3 region is CASSLARGAGANVLTF. The CDR3 bases are TGTGCCAGCAGCTTAGCTCGGGGAGCTGGGGCCAACGTCCTGACTTTC.

The J gene is TRBJ1-1, the V gene TRBV4-1; D not resolved. Germline V gene sequence: CDR1 MGHRA, CDR2 YSYEKL. V was shortened by 1 base and J by 4 bases, with 10 bases between the two germline ends. This CDR3 is built from 14 residues. The CDR3 region has the DNA TGCGCCAGCAGCCAAGCCACAGCAGGCACTGAAGCTTTCTTT. Protein product: CASSQATAGTEAFF.

This clone was detected a few times. The chain recombines TRBV29-1 with TRBJ2-2; 9 nucleotides agree with TRBD2. This CDR3 contains 15 residues. The germline V gene has CDR1 SQVTM and CDR2 ANQGSEA. V gave up 4 bases and J gave up 5 bases; unmatched junction bases: 8. DNA of the CDR3: TGCAGCGTTGGGTCAGAGCGGGGGGTAACCGGGGAGCTGTTTTTT. Translated, it gives CSVGSERGVTGELFF.

The chain couples TRBV5-1 to TRBJ1-6; D uncertain. The ends were cut back, 1 base at V and 7 bases at J, with 15 bases in the middle. The CDR3 is 16 amino acids. Per germline, CDR1 SGHRS and CDR2 YFSETQ. The DNA for the CDR3 is TGCGCCAGCAGCTTGTCTCGGGGAGGAAAGAATTCACCCCTCCACTTT. Translation gives CASSLSRGGKNSPLHF. Supplemented by reference TRBV5-1 and TRBJ1-6, the full variable domain reads KAGVTQTPRYLIKTRGQQVTLSCSPISGHRSVSWYQQTPGQGLQFLFEYFSETQRNKGNFPGRFSGRQFSNSRSEMNVSTLELGDSALYLCASSLSRGGKNSPLHFGNGTRLTVT.

This clone was counted only a few times. V usage is TRBV19 and J usage is TRBJ2-5; the match to TRBD1 covers 10 bases. This CDR3 contains 14 residues. V dropped 5 bases and J dropped 4; count of bases not matched to a gene: 4. The V gene's germline CDR1 is LNHDA and CDR2 SQIVND (reference sequence). The CDR3 DNA sequence: TGTGCCAGTAGTCGGACAGGGGGGTTAGAGACCCAGTACTTC. Encoded protein: CASSRTGGLETQYF.

This clone has a handful of counts. This chain uses TRBV4-1 with TRBJ2-1; 7 bases fit TRBD1. Germline V gene sequence: CDR1 MGHRA, CDR2 YSYEKL. V trimming: 0 bases; J trimming: 8 bases; junction bases outside the gene matches: 22. The CDR3 totals 20 residues. In DNA form, the CDR3 reads TGCGCCAGCAGCCAAGATGGGACAGAGTGGGAGATGCCCCCTGTCGATGAGCAGTTCTTC. Residues: CASSQDGTEWEMPPVDEQFF.

Here the CDR3 DNA reads TGTGCCAGCAGTTTGGCTAGAGGCCATGAGCAGTTCTTC. Encoded protein: CASSLARGHEQFF. The J gene is TRBJ2-1, the V gene TRBV27; no reliable D call. This CDR3 is 13 amino acids long. Trimming stripped 3 bases from V and 8 bases from J, with 11 bases between. CDR1 and CDR2 from the germline V gene are MNHEY and SMNVEV (reference sequence).

This clone was detected a few times. The chain's CDR3 is CASSLNSETQYF. The DNA of the CDR3 is TGCGCCAGCAGCTTGAATTCTGAGACCCAGTACTTC. The chain carries TRBV5-1 and TRBJ2-5; the D is unclear. The CDR3 is made up of 12 amino acids. Trimming pared 1 base from V and 5 bases from J, leaving 6 bases between. Germline loops: CDR1 SGHRS, CDR2 YFSETQ. Full variable domain (outside the CDR3, taken from reference TRBV5-1 and TRBJ2-5): KAGVTQTPRYLIKTRGQQVTLSCSPISGHRSVSWYQQTPGQGLQFLFEYFSETQRNKGNFPGRFSGRQFSNSRSEMNVSTLELGDSALYLCASSLNSETQYFGPGTRLLVL.